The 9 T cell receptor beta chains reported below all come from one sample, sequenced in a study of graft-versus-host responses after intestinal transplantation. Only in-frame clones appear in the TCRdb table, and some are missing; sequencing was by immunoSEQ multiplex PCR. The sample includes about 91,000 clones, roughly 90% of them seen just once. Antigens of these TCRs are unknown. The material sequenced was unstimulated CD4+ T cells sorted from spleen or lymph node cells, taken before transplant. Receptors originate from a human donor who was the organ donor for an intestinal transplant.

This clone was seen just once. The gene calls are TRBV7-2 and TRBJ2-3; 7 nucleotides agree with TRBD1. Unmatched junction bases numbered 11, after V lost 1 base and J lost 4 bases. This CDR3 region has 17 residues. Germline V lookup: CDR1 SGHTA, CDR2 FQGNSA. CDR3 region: CASSLGSVGGLADTQYF. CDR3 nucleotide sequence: TGTGCCAGCAGCTTAGGGTCAGTAGGGGGCTTGGCAGATACGCAGTATTTT.

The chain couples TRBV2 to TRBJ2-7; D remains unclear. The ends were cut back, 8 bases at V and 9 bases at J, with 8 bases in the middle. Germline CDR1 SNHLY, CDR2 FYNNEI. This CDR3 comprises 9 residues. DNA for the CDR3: TGTGCCAGCGATGGTAGGCAGTACTTC. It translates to CASDGRQYF.

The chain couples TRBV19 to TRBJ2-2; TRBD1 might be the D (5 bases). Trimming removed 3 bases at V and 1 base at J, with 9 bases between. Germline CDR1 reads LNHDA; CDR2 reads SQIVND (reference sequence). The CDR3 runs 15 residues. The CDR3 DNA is TGTGCCAGTAGTATTTTAGGACAGAACACCGGGGAGCTGTTTTTT. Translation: CASSILGQNTGELFF.

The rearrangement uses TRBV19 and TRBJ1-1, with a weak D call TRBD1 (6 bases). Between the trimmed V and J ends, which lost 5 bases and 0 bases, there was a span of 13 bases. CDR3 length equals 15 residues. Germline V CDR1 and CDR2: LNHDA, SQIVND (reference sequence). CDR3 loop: CASSVVGGVNTEAFF. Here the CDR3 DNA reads TGTGCCAGTAGTGTTGTAGGGGGGGTGAACACTGAAGCTTTCTTT. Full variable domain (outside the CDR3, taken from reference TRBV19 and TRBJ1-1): DGGITQSPKYLFRKEGQNVTLSCEQNLNHDAMYWYRQDPGQGLRLIYYSQIVNDFQKGDIAEGYSVSREKKESFPLTVTSAQKNPTAFYLCASSVVGGVNTEAFFGQGTRLTVV.

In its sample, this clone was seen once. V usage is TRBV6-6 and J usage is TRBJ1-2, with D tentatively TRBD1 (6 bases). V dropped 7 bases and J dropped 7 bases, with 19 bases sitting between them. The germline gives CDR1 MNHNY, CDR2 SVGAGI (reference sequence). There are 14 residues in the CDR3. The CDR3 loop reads CASTSGGAWSGYTF. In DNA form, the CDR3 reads TGTGCCAGCACTAGCGGGGGGGCATGGTCTGGCTACACCTTC.

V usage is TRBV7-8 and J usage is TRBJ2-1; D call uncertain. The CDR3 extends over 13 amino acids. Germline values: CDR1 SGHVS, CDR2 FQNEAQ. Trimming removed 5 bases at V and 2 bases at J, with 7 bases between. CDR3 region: CASSGTTYNEQFF. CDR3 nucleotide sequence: TGTGCCAGCAGCGGAACTACCTACAATGAGCAGTTCTTC. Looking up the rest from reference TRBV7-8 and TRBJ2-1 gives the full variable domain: GAGVSQSPRYKVAKRGQDVALRCDPISGHVSLFWYQQALGQGPEFLTYFQNEAQLDKSGLPSDRFFAERPEGSVSTLKIQRTQQEDSAVYLCASSGTTYNEQFFGPGTRLTVL.

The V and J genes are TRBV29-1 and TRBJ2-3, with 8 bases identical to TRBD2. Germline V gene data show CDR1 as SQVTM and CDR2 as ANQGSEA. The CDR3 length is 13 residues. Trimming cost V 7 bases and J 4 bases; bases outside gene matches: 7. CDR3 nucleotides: TGCAGCGGACAGCGGGGGCGAGCAGATACGCAGTATTTT. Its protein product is CSGQRGRADTQYF.

DNA of the CDR3: TGTGCCAGCAGTGCAACCGGTACCTATGGCTACACCTTC. This codes for CASSATGTYGYTF. V and J are TRBV6-1 and TRBJ1-2; D call uncertain. CDR3 size: 13 residues. The V end lost 4 bases, the J end lost 4 bases, and 10 bases lay between the germline ends. Germline V gene lookup returns CDR1 MNHNS and CDR2 SASEGT.

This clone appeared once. The CDR3 nucleotides are TGCGCCAGCAGCTTGGGTACAGGGAGGGATGGCTACACCTTC. Protein product: CASSLGTGRDGYTF. The chain combines TRBV5-1 with TRBJ1-2; possible D gene TRBD1, 6 bases. In germline, CDR1 is SGHRS, CDR2 YFSETQ. The CDR3 is made up of 14 amino acids. Trimming took 0 bases from V and 6 from J, leaving 12 bases between them.